This TCR beta chain derives from a study of Ad26.COV2.S vaccination and SARS-CoV-2 variants. Study results and caveats: Total responses of T cells may have been underestimated by the analyses of TCR breadth and depth.

The treatment is: roughly 18 received Ad26.COV2.S at low or high dose, single or two shots; about 5 received placebo; per-sample allocation not given. Day 63 after the first vaccine or placebo injection was the time point for sampling. The CDR3 length is 16 residues. V was clipped by 3 bases and J by 4 bases, with 17 bases between them. CDR1 and CDR2 (germline): SGDLS, YYNGEE. Points on this clone: Its antigen is not identified.

Clones were read by immunoSEQ multiplex PCR, and TCRdb kept only the in-frame ones, dropping some. The sample consists of about 680,000 clones, more than 80% of them appearing once. The sequence derives from a person aged 18-65 years who received the Ad26.COV2.S COVID-19 vaccine or a placebo. The sequences come from peripheral blood, collected in a trial of Ad26.COV2.S vaccine versus placebo. The rearrangement links TRBV9 to TRBJ1-3; D might be TRBD1 (5 bases). The CDR3 loop reads CASSAPRDSGGNTIYF. The DNA of the CDR3 is TGTGCCAGCAGCGCCCCACGGGACTCAGGGGGAAACACCATATATTTT.